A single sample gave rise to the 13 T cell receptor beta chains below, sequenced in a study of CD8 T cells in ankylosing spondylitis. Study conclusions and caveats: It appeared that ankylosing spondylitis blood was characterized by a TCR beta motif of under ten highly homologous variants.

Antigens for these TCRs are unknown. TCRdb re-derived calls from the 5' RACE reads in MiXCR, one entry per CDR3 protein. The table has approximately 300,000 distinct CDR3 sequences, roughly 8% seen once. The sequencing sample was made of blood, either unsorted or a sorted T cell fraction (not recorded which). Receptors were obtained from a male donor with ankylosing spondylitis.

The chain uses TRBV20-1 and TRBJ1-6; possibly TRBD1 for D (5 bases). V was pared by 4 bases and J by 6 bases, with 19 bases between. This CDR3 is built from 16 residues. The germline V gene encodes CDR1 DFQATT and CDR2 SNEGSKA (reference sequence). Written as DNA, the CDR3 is TGCAGTGCTACCCCCGACAGTCCTAGGCGTAATTCACCCCTCCACTTT. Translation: CSATPDSPRRNSPLHF.

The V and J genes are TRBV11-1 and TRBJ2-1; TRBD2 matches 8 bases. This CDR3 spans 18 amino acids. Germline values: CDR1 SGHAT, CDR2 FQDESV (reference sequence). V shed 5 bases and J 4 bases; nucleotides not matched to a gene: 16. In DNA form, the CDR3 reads TGTGCCAGCAGCCCATGGTTCGGGACTAGGAAAGATTACAATGAGCAGTTCTTC. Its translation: CASSPWFGTRKDYNEQFF.

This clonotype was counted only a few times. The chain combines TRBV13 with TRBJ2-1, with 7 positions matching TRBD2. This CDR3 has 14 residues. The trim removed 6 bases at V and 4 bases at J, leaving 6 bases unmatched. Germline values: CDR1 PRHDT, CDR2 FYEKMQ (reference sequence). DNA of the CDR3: TGTGCCAGCAGTTCTAGCGGAGAATACAATGAGCAGTTCTTC. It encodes CASSSSGEYNEQFF.

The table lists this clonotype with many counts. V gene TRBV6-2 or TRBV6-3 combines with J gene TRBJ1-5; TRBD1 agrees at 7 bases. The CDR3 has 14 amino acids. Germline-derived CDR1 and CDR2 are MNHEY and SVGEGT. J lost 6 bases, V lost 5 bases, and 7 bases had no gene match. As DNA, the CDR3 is TGTGCCAGCAGTCCACGGACAGGATCTCAGCCCCAGCATTTT. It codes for CASSPRTGSQPQHF.

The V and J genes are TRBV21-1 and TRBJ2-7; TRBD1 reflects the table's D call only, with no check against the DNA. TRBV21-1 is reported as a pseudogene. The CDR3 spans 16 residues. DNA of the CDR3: TGTGCCAGCAGCCACACCTCAGGGAGAGACTCCTACGAGCAGTACTTC. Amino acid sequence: CASSHTSGRDSYEQYF.

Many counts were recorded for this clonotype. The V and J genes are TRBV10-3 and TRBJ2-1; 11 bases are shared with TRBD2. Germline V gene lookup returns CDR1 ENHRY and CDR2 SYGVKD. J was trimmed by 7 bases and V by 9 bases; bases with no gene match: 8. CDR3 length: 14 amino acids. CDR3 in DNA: TGTGCCATACTAATAGCGGGAGGGATAAATGAGCAGTTCTTC. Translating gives CAILIAGGINEQFF.

CDR3 sequence (DNA): TGTGCCAGCAGACAAGGGACTAGCGGCCAAGAGACCCAGTACTTC. Protein: CASRQGTSGQETQYF. The chain has TRBV7-3 and TRBJ2-5; 11 bases match TRBD2. The CDR3 has 15 amino acids. The trim removed 6 bases at V and 1 base at J, leaving 4 bases unmatched. Germline CDR1 SGHTA, CDR2 FQGTGA.

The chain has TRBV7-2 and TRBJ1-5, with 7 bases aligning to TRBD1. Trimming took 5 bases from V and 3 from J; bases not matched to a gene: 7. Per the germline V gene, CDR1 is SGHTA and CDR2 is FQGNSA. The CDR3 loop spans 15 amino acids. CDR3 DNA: TGTGCCAGCAGCCCCAGGACAGGCCACAATCAGCCCCAGCATTTT. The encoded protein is CASSPRTGHNQPQHF.

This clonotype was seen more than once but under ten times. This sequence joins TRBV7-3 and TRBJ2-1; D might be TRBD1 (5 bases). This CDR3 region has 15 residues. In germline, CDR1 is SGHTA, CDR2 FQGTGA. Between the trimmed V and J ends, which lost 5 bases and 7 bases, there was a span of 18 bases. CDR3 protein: CASSPSQGSVNEQFF. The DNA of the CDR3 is TGTGCCAGCAGCCCATCCCAGGGTTCTGTGAATGAGCAGTTCTTC.

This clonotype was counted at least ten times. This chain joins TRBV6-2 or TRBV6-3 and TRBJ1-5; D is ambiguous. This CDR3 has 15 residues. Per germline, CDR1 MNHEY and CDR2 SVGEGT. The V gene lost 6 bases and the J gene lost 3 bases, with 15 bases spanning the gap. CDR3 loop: CASSPGRLYNQPQHF. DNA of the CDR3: TGTGCCAGCAGCCCCGGACGGCTCTACAATCAGCCCCAGCATTTT.

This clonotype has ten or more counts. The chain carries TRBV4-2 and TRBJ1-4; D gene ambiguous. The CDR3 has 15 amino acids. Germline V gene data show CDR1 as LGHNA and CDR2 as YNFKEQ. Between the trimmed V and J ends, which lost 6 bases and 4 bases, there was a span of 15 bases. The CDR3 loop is CASRAKPAYNEKLFF. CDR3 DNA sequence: TGTGCCAGCAGAGCCAAGCCCGCATATAATGAAAAACTGTTTTTT.

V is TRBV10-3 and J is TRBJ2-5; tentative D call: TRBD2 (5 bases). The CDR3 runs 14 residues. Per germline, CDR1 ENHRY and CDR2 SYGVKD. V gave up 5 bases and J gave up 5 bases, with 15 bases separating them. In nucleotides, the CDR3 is TGTGCCATCAGTCAGGAACGGGGTTACGAGACCCAGTACTTC. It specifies CAISQERGYETQYF.

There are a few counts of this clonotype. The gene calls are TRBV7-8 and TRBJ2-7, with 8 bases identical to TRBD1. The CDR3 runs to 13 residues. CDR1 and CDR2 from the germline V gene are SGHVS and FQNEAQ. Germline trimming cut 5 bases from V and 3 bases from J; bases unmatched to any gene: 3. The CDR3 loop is CASSQGAGYEQYF. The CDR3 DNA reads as TGTGCCAGCAGCCAGGGGGCAGGCTACGAGCAGTACTTC.